The entry that follows covers one T cell receptor (beta chain) sequence. Its specificity is unknown. Trimming at V came to 2 bases and at J to 1 base, leaving 11 bases not matched to a gene. The germline CDR1 and CDR2 sequences are MDHEN and SYDVKM. The length of the CDR3 is 18 residues. This table comes from immunoSEQ multiplex PCR, and its TCRdb copy is limited to in-frame clones, with some not included. The sample yields tens of thousands of clones, roughly 94% seen once. The data stem from a study of graft-versus-host responses after intestinal transplantation. Study-wide points: GvH clones were identified in recipient marrow, with some first appearing in ileum or blood.

Sequences were derived from unstimulated CD8+ T cells sorted from spleen or lymph node cells, sampled before intestinal transplant. This clonotype was obtained from a human donor who received an intestinal transplant. The rearrangement links TRBV28 to TRBJ2-3, with TRBD2 identical over 8 bases. CDR3 DNA sequence: TGTGCCAGCAGTTTAGACCCCCTGAACGGGAGGGGCACAGATACGCAGTATTTT. It encodes CASSLDPLNGRGTDTQYF.